These 27 T cell receptor beta chains were sequenced from one sample in a study of blood T cell repertoires in COVID-19. Assay used: immunoSEQ multiplex PCR; TCRdb lists only in-frame clones, some missing. Of about 310,000 clones detected, about 90% appear once; the ten largest clones hold 1%. Sequencing was performed on peripheral blood. The receptors originated from a woman aged 40 to 49 with COVID-19, enrolled during active disease.

J is TRBJ1-4 and V is TRBV7-2; TRBD1 agrees at 10 bases. The CDR3 is made up of 15 amino acids. The germline gives CDR1 SGHTA, CDR2 FQGNSA. V lost 6 bases, J lost 7 bases, and 8 bases stayed unmatched. CDR3 bases: TGTGCCAGCAGACTAACCGGGACAGGGGTTGAAAAACTGTTTTTT. Translated, it gives CASRLTGTGVEKLFF.

The chain links TRBV9 to TRBJ2-5, with no clear D. This CDR3 is built from 14 residues. The V gene's germline CDR1 is SGDLS and CDR2 YYNGEE. The V end lost 0 bases, the J end lost 5 bases, and 11 bases lay between the germline ends. CDR3 nucleotide sequence: TGTGCCAGCAGCGTAGGTGGCCGGCGGGAGACCCAGTACTTC. It codes for CASSVGGRRETQYF.

This clone appeared a few times. This chain uses TRBV7-8 with TRBJ2-7; D perhaps matches TRBD2 (6 bases). There are 14 residues in the CDR3. Germline V CDR1 and CDR2: SGHVS, FQNEAQ. V was shortened by 5 bases and J by 0 bases, with 11 bases between the two germline ends. CDR3 DNA: TGTGCCAGCAGCGTGGGACTTCTCTCCTACGAGCAGTACTTC. Its protein product is CASSVGLLSYEQYF.

This clone came up a few times. CDR3 region: CASSDLQGLGSNQPQHF. The CDR3 region has the DNA TGTGCCAGCAGTGACCTACAGGGGTTGGGTAGCAATCAGCCCCAGCATTTT. This chain uses TRBV6-2 or TRBV6-3 with TRBJ1-5; TRBD1 matches 7 bases. The CDR3 has 17 residues. J gave up 0 bases and V 5 bases, and 10 bases lay outside the gene matches. CDR1 is MNHEY, CDR2 SVGEGT, per germline.

V is TRBV9 and J is TRBJ1-1; TRBD1 agrees at 8 bases. V lost 1 base, J lost 4 bases, and 6 bases stayed unmatched. From germline, CDR1 is SGDLS and CDR2 YYNGEE. The CDR3 is made up of 15 amino acids. The CDR3 DNA sequence: TGTGCCAGCAGCGTACAGGGGGCGCTGGGCACTGAAGCTTTCTTT. Translated, it gives CASSVQGALGTEAFF. Using reference TRBV9 and TRBJ1-1 for the parts outside the CDR3, the full variable domain is DSGVTQTPKHLITATGQRVTLRCSPRSGDLSVYWYQQSLDQGLQFLIQYYNGEERAKGNILERFSAQQFPDLHSELNLSSLELGDSALYFCASSVQGALGTEAFFGQGTRLTVV.

The V and J genes are TRBV27 and TRBJ2-3; 11 bases match TRBD2. The CDR3 totals 14 residues. V lost 7 bases and J lost 3; bases outside the gene matches: 3. Germline CDR1 is MNHEY and CDR2 is SMNVEV (reference sequence). CDR3 region: CASTRTSGTDTQYF. CDR3 sequence (DNA): TGTGCCAGCACCCGGACTAGCGGGACAGATACGCAGTATTTT.

This chain joins TRBV4-3 and TRBJ1-5; D unclear. CDR3 length equals 16 residues. Germline V lookup: CDR1 LGHNA, CDR2 YSLEER. Trimming took off 4 bases at V and 2 bases at J, with 15 bases between the two ends. DNA for the CDR3: TGCGCCAGCAGCCCAGATCGATGGCAGGGCAATCAGCCCCAGCATTTT. Translating gives CASSPDRWQGNQPQHF.

The chain recombines TRBV27 with TRBJ1-3; D unresolved. CDR1 is MNHEY, CDR2 SMNVEV, per germline (reference sequence). CDR3 length equals 16 residues. Deletions cut 5 bases from V and 7 bases from J, with 21 bases between. CDR3 protein: CASSPIPGGGRNTIYF. DNA of the CDR3: TGTGCCAGCAGTCCCATCCCCGGCGGCGGGCGGAACACCATATATTTT.

The chain recombines TRBV6-4 with TRBJ1-2, with 9 bases matching TRBD1. Trimming took 6 bases from V and 4 from J; bases not matched to a gene: 3. This CDR3 is 13 amino acids long. Germline CDR1 is MRHNA and CDR2 is SNTAGT. CDR3 sequence (DNA): TGTGCCAGCAGGGACAGGGGATTCTATGGCTACACCTTC. The encoded protein is CASRDRGFYGYTF.

CDR3 residues: CASSLGSLPDQPQHF. CDR3 in DNA: TGTGCCAGCAGCTTGGGGAGTCTCCCGGATCAGCCCCAGCATTTT. The V call is TRBV5-6, the J call TRBJ1-5; D uncertain. Per the germline V gene, CDR1 is SGHDT and CDR2 is YYEEEE. The CDR3 covers 15 residues. Trimming took off 0 bases at V and 5 bases at J, with 12 bases between the two ends.

The chain uses TRBV28 and TRBJ1-2; 10 bases fit TRBD1. Germline CDR1 reads MDHEN; CDR2 reads SYDVKM. With 6 bases clipped from V and 5 bases from J, the junction kept 9 bases outside the gene matches. The CDR3 extends over 15 amino acids. The CDR3 here is CASRRQGALDYGYTF. DNA for the CDR3: TGTGCCAGCAGAAGACAGGGGGCGCTGGATTATGGCTACACCTTC.

This clone was seen only a few times. DNA of the CDR3: TGTGCCAGCAGCTTGAACCACCTATCGCGTTCACCCCTCCACTTT. It translates to CASSLNHLSRSPLHF. The chain has TRBV5-5 and TRBJ1-6, with D hard to call. V lost 1 base to trimming and J lost 9 bases, with 14 bases between them. CDR3 length equals 15 residues. In germline, CDR1 is SGHKS, CDR2 YYEKEE (reference sequence). The full variable domain, with the rest looked up from reference TRBV5-5 and TRBJ1-6, is DAGVTQSPTHLIKTRGQQVTLRCSPISGHKSVSWYQQVLGQGPQFIFQYYEKEERGRGNFPDRFSARQFPNYSSELNVNALLLGDSALYLCASSLNHLSRSPLHFGNGTRLTVT.

The rearrangement uses TRBV27 and TRBJ1-4; TRBD1 matches at 7 bases. The CDR3 sequence is 15 residues long. The junction had 6 bases not matched to a gene; V was cut back by 2 bases and J by 6 bases. Germline CDR1 MNHEY, CDR2 SMNVEV (reference sequence). CDR3: CASSLRLGTDEKLFF. CDR3 DNA: TGTGCCAGCAGTTTACGTTTAGGGACAGATGAAAAACTGTTTTTT.

The CDR3 bases are TGTGCCAGCAGTCGGGGGAAAGATACGCAGTATTTT. It yields the protein CASSRGKDTQYF. The V and J genes are TRBV25-1 and TRBJ2-3, with D possibly being TRBD2 (6 bases). The length of the CDR3 is 12 residues. V shed 5 bases and J shed 5 bases, with 8 bases lying between them. Germline CDR1 reads MGHDK; CDR2 reads SYGVNS. The whole variable domain, filled in from reference TRBV25-1 and TRBJ2-3, reads EADIYQTPRYLVIGTGKKITLECSQTMGHDKMYWYQQDPGMELHLIHYSYGVNSTEKGDLSSESTVSRIRTEHFPLTLESARPSHTSQYLCASSRGKDTQYFGPGTRLTVL.

The chain joins TRBV9 to TRBJ2-2; D may be TRBD1 (6 bases). Germline V gene lookup returns CDR1 SGDLS and CDR2 YYNGEE. With 3 bases removed from V and 2 bases from J, the gap between germline ends came to 17 bases. This CDR3 has 17 residues. CDR3 DNA: TGTGCCAGCAGCGGTCGGGGCAGGGGCGAAAACACCGGGGAGCTGTTTTTT. It translates to CASSGRGRGENTGELFF.

The gene calls are TRBV12-3 or TRBV12-4 and TRBJ1-5, with TRBD1 identical over 9 bases. V shed 6 bases and J 6 bases; nucleotides not matched to a gene: 3. This CDR3 is built from 13 residues. The CDR3 DNA reads as TGTGCCAGCAGCAGGACAGGGGCTCAGCCCCAGCATTTT. As protein: CASSRTGAQPQHF.

The CDR3 reads CASRGQAANTQYF. DNA for the CDR3: TGTGCCAGTAGAGGACAGGCTGCAAATACGCAGTATTTT. The genes are TRBV19 and TRBJ2-3; 7 nucleotides match TRBD1. The V and J ends lost 6 bases and 7 bases, in that order; junction bases with no gene match: 7. The V gene's germline CDR1 is LNHDA and CDR2 SQIVND (reference sequence). The CDR3 spans 13 residues.

This clone was observed once. The rearrangement joins TRBV28 to TRBJ1-2; D gene ambiguous. This CDR3 is 14 amino acids long. V dropped 5 bases and J dropped 8 bases, with 18 bases sitting between them. Looked up from germline, CDR1 is MDHEN and CDR2 is SYDVKM. CDR3 sequence reads: CASSARPLVLGYTF. CDR3 nucleotide sequence: TGTGCCAGCAGTGCGCGGCCCCTAGTTCTCGGCTACACCTTC.

The J gene is TRBJ2-1, the V gene TRBV6-4, with D possibly matching TRBD2 (5 bases). This CDR3 spans 16 amino acids. V lost 6 bases and J 0 bases, leaving 15 bases between the germline ends. Germline V gene data show CDR1 as MRHNA and CDR2 as SNTAGT. CDR3 protein: CASSPLPDYSYNEQFF. CDR3 nucleotides: TGTGCCAGCAGCCCCCTCCCCGACTACTCCTACAATGAGCAGTTCTTC.

The V call is TRBV7-8, the J call TRBJ1-2, with 8 bases that match TRBD1. CDR1 and CDR2 (germline): SGHVS, FQNEAQ. CDR3 length: 15 amino acids. J lost 4 bases, V lost 4 bases, and 8 bases had no gene match. The CDR3 sequence is CASSSRDRNSYGYTF. CDR3 DNA: TGTGCCAGCAGCTCCCGGGACAGGAATTCCTATGGCTACACCTTC. The whole variable domain, filled in from reference TRBV7-8 and TRBJ1-2, reads GAGVSQSPRYKVAKRGQDVALRCDPISGHVSLFWYQQALGQGPEFLTYFQNEAQLDKSGLPSDRFFAERPEGSVSTLKIQRTQQEDSAVYLCASSSRDRNSYGYTFGSGTRLTVV.

The chain has TRBV5-1 and TRBJ1-4; D is possibly TRBD1 (5 bases). Germline CDR1 is SGHRS and CDR2 is YFSETQ. The CDR3 totals 18 residues. V gave up 5 bases and J gave up 8 bases, with 28 bases separating them. CDR3 nucleotide sequence: TGCGCCAGCAGTTGGGATAAGAACACAGGCAAACCCTTGGAAAAACTGTTTTTT. Translating it yields CASSWDKNTGKPLEKLFF.

This chain connects TRBV21-1 to TRBJ2-7; the table's D call of TRBD1 was not tested on the DNA. TRBV21-1 is a pseudogene. This CDR3 is 16 amino acids long. CDR3 nucleotide sequence: TGTGCCAGCAGCCCCCGAGGACAGGGAGGGTCCTACGAGCAGTACTTC. Translated, it gives CASSPRGQGGSYEQYF.

CDR3 in amino acids: CASSLYGTPNSNQPQHF. The CDR3 DNA reads as TGTGCCAGCAGTTTATACGGGACACCTAATAGCAATCAGCCCCAGCATTTT. This sequence joins TRBV27 and TRBJ1-5; TRBD1 is a possible D gene (6 bases). The CDR3 runs 17 residues. V lost 1 base and J lost 0, with 13 bases in between. Germline V gene sequence: CDR1 MNHEY, CDR2 SMNVEV (reference sequence).

The chain couples TRBV7-9 to TRBJ1-2, with D tentatively TRBD1 (5 bases). Looked up from germline, CDR1 is SEHNR and CDR2 is FQNEAQ (reference sequence). The CDR3 contains 13 residues. V lost 4 bases to trimming and J lost 3 bases, with 9 bases between them. The CDR3 region has the DNA TGTGCCAGCAGCTCAGACAGAGACTATGGCTACACCTTC. Its protein product is CASSSDRDYGYTF.

The chain combines TRBV19 with TRBJ1-1; tentative D call: TRBD1 (5 bases). With 6 bases removed from V and 5 bases from J, the gap between germline ends came to 16 bases. Germline lookup yields CDR1 LNHDA and CDR2 SQIVND (reference sequence). This CDR3 is built from 14 residues. The CDR3 nucleotides read TGTGCCAGTAGCCGAAGGGGCGGGGGGACTGAAGCTTTCTTT. It is translated as CASSRRGGGTEAFF.

The gene calls are TRBV10-3 and TRBJ1-4, with no clear D. The CDR3 runs 13 residues. The ends were cut back, 4 bases at V and 8 bases at J, with 11 bases in the middle. Looked up from germline, CDR1 is ENHRY and CDR2 is SYGVKD. CDR3 coding DNA: TGTGCCATCAGTGGGCAGGTTTCCGAAAAACTGTTTTTT. Translation: CAISGQVSEKLFF.

This chain joins TRBV7-9 and TRBJ1-2, with a tentative D call TRBD1 (6 bases). The CDR3 length is 17 residues. Per germline, CDR1 SEHNR and CDR2 FQNEAQ (reference sequence). Trimming shortened V by 5 bases and J by 6 bases, and 25 bases separated the two germline ends. The CDR3 protein is CASSPLGDTIIRDGYTF. The CDR3 region has the DNA TGTGCCAGCAGCCCCCTCGGGGACACGATCATACGTGATGGCTACACCTTC.